This T cell receptor beta chain was observed in a study of blood T cells in healthy people across ages. Together with a sample-barcoded 5' primer, a J-beta primer mix was included in a second PCR lasting roughly 7 to 11 cycles. TCRdb recomputed calls from the 5' RACE reads with MiXCR, one row per CDR3 protein. The sample records over 700,000 distinct CDR3 sequences, 20% to 30% being singletons. The CDR3 length is 15 residues. Germline V gene data show CDR1 as MNHEY and CDR2 as SMNVEV (reference sequence). The same data also contributed to another study, on T cells of mothers and their children.

Sequencing was performed on blood. The source of this sequence is a boy aged 5-17 years in good health. This chain links TRBV27 with TRBJ2-5; 10 positions match TRBD1. The end of the DNA is better explained by TRBJ2-7, so the J call may be wrong. CDR3 region: CASSFEGQGIDEQYF. CDR3 nucleotides: TGTGCCAGCAGTTTCGAGGGACAGGGGATCGACGAGCAGTACTTC.